This T cell receptor beta chain was found in a study of shared clonotypes between healthy human individuals. Study-level points and caveats: Memory subsets generally showed smaller estimated richness than naive subsets did.

About this clone itself: What it recognizes is unknown.

The assay used deep level. This table comes from immunoSEQ multiplex PCR, and its TCRdb copy is limited to in-frame clones, with some not included. This table has hundreds of thousands of clones, about 96% appearing once. Trimming removed 10 bases at V and 1 base at J, with 17 bases between. This CDR3 contains 15 residues. In germline, CDR1 is KGHSH, CDR2 LQKENI. Donors included only healthy HIV-negative adults lacking recent acute infections or vaccinations. Sequencing was carried out using naive CD4+ T cells sorted from blood. Described subset: CD45RA+ positively selected. The sequence was collected from a woman in her thirties in good health. The rearrangement uses TRBV18 and TRBJ2-1, with a weak D call TRBD2 (7 bases). CDR3 nucleotide sequence: TGTGCCACTTACCGGGGGGCAGGGTCCTACAATGAGCAGTTCTTC. The encoded protein is CATYRGAGSYNEQFF. Using reference TRBV18 and TRBJ2-1 for the parts outside the CDR3, the full variable domain is NAGVMQNPRHLVRRRGQEARLRCSPMKGHSHVYWYRQLPEEGLKFMVYLQKENIIDESGMPKERFSAEFPKEGPSILRIQQVVRGDSAAYFCATYRGAGSYNEQFFGPGTRLTVL.